Shown below are 3 T cell receptor beta chains from a single sample sequenced in a study of cytomegalovirus exposure and HLA in healthy donors (dated 2017 in TCRdb). Libraries were constructed by the immunoSEQ multiplex PCR assay. A mixture of 60 forward primers for TCR Vbeta segments and 13 reverse primers for TCR Jbeta segments was used in the multiplex PCR. TCRdb limited this immuneACCESS table to in-frame rearrangements with V and J called. A share of clones is missing; checked studies link under half to unresolved V genes, and the rest is unexplained. The table for this sample shows about 160,000 clones. Together, the top ten hold about 1.2% of the sample. Sequences were obtained from PBMCs. The receptor set was obtained from an older woman in good health and CMV-seronegative.

The chain carries TRBV11-2 and TRBJ1-5; tentative D call: TRBD1 (5 bases). Trimming pared 0 bases from V and 4 bases from J, leaving 19 bases between. CDR1 and CDR2 from the germline V gene are SGHAT and FQNNGV. This CDR3 is 18 amino acids long. In DNA form, the CDR3 reads TGTGCCAGCAGCTTAGATCTAAAGGGGCCTAAGAGGAATCAGCCCCAGCATTTT. Encoded protein: CASSLDLKGPKRNQPQHF.

The chain couples TRBV4-1 to TRBJ2-5; tentative D call: TRBD2 (5 bases). V was trimmed by 3 bases and J by 5 bases, leaving 13 bases between them. The CDR3 runs to 14 residues. Germline values: CDR1 MGHRA, CDR2 YSYEKL. The CDR3, as DNA: TGCGCCAGCAGCCATTACGGGGAGACGGAGACCCAGTACTTC. Residues: CASSHYGETETQYF.

This sequence joins TRBV5-1 and TRBJ2-1, with D hard to call. Per germline, CDR1 SGHRS and CDR2 YFSETQ. The V gene lost 0 bases and the J gene lost 4 bases, with 8 bases spanning the gap. The CDR3 extends over 14 amino acids. CDR3 coding DNA: TGCGCCAGCAGCTTGGAATTGCGGTACAATGAGCAGTTCTTC. Its protein product is CASSLELRYNEQFF.